The next 20 T cell receptor beta chains were all read from a single sample in a study of blood T cell repertoires in COVID-19. Sequencing was performed with immunoSEQ multiplex PCR; in TCRdb, only in-frame clones are kept and a portion is missing. The repertoire includes fewer than 250,000 clones, roughly 85% of them detected once, and approximately 9.6% sits in the top ten. The sequenced sample consisted of PBMCs or T cells enriched from blood (not recorded which). Every receptor here comes from a woman aged 45 to 65 with acute COVID-19.

J is TRBJ2-7 and V is TRBV30; 9 positions match TRBD2. CDR1 is GTSNPN and CDR2 is SVGIG in the germline V gene (reference sequence). Unmatched junction bases numbered 8, after V lost 4 bases and J lost 4 bases. The CDR3 spans 14 residues. CDR3 nucleotide sequence: TGTGCCTGGAACCGCGGGGGGGCCGTGTACGAGCAGTACTTC. Translation gives CAWNRGGAVYEQYF.

The chain has TRBV6-5 and TRBJ1-2; D is possibly TRBD1 (5 bases). Between the trimmed V and J ends, which lost 6 bases and 3 bases, there was a span of 11 bases. The V gene's germline CDR1 is MNHEY and CDR2 SVGAGI. The CDR3 is 13 amino acids. As DNA, the CDR3 is TGTGCCAGCAGGGCCGGACAACACTATGGCTACACCTTC. Translating gives CASRAGQHYGYTF.

The genes are TRBV6-5 and TRBJ2-3, with D unclear. There are 15 residues in the CDR3. Germline V gives CDR1 MNHEY, CDR2 SVGAGI. Between the trimmed V and J ends, which lost 0 bases and 2 bases, there was a span of 9 bases. The CDR3 nucleotides are TGTGCCAGCAGTTACTCGGGCCCTGACACAGATACGCAGTATTTT. The encoded protein is CASSYSGPDTDTQYF.

The J gene is TRBJ1-4, the V gene TRBV19, with 8 bases fitting TRBD1. Looked up from germline, CDR1 is LNHDA and CDR2 is SQIVND (reference sequence). The J segment lost 7 bases and the V segment lost 5 bases, leaving 9 bases of the junction unmatched. The CDR3 runs to 15 residues. Here the CDR3 reads CASSSPGQGGEKLFF. The CDR3 DNA reads TGTGCCAGTAGTTCCCCTGGACAGGGTGGTGAAAAACTGTTTTTT. Full variable domain (missing parts from reference TRBV19 and TRBJ1-4): DGGITQSPKYLFRKEGQNVTLSCEQNLNHDAMYWYRQDPGQGLRLIYYSQIVNDFQKGDIAEGYSVSREKKESFPLTVTSAQKNPTAFYLCASSSPGQGGEKLFFGSGTQLSVL.

V usage is TRBV19 and J usage is TRBJ2-2; TRBD1 aligns across 9 bases. The CDR3 extends over 16 amino acids. V trimming: 3 bases; J trimming: 7 bases; junction bases outside the gene matches: 9. Per germline, CDR1 LNHDA and CDR2 SQIVND (reference sequence). CDR3 nucleotide sequence: TGTGCCAGTAGTATGATACCGGGACAGGGAAGCGGGGAGCTGTTTTTT. This gives the protein CASSMIPGQGSGELFF. The whole variable domain, filled in from reference TRBV19 and TRBJ2-2, reads DGGITQSPKYLFRKEGQNVTLSCEQNLNHDAMYWYRQDPGQGLRLIYYSQIVNDFQKGDIAEGYSVSREKKESFPLTVTSAQKNPTAFYLCASSMIPGQGSGELFFGEGSRLTVL.

This sequence joins TRBV7-9 and TRBJ1-2; weak D call: TRBD1 (5 bases). Germline lookup yields CDR1 SEHNR and CDR2 FQNEAQ (reference sequence). The CDR3 runs 13 residues. Trimming stripped 3 bases from V and 7 bases from J, with 12 bases between. The CDR3: CASSLGQYGGYTF. DNA of the CDR3: TGTGCCAGCAGCTTGGGGCAGTATGGTGGCTACACCTTC.

V gene TRBV7-9 combines with J gene TRBJ2-2; D may be TRBD1 (5 bases). V was clipped by 1 base and J by 0 bases, with 6 bases between them. Germline CDR1 is SEHNR and CDR2 is FQNEAQ (reference sequence). The CDR3 spans 15 residues. CDR3 sequence (DNA): TGTGCCAGCAGCTTAGGGACACCGAACACCGGGGAGCTGTTTTTT. This gives the protein CASSLGTPNTGELFF.

The rearrangement uses TRBV11-3 and TRBJ2-2; 12 bases line up with TRBD1. CDR1 and CDR2 from the germline V gene are SGHNT and YENEEA. The CDR3 loop spans 18 amino acids. V lost 5 bases and J lost 6; bases outside the gene matches: 13. The CDR3 nucleotides are TGTGCCAGCAGCCTAGGTCGGGGACAGGGGGCCGGCGCCGGGGAGCTGTTTTTT. It is translated as CASSLGRGQGAGAGELFF.

The chain links TRBV11-2 to TRBJ1-1; 8 positions match TRBD1. The length of the CDR3 is 14 residues. Germline-derived CDR1 and CDR2 are SGHAT and FQNNGV. V lost 4 bases, J lost 8 bases, and 9 bases stayed unmatched. For the CDR3, the DNA is TGTGCCAGCAGCTGGGACAGGCCTACCTCAGAAGCTTTCTTT. Its translation is CASSWDRPTSEAFF.

The rearrangement joins TRBV4-1 to TRBJ2-3; D is undetermined. The germline V gene encodes CDR1 MGHRA and CDR2 YSYEKL. Deletions cut 0 bases from V and 6 bases from J, with 13 bases between. The CDR3 runs 15 residues. CDR3 DNA: TGCGCCAGCAGCCAAGATGATGGCAGGATGGATACGCAGTATTTT. Protein product: CASSQDDGRMDTQYF.

In this sample, this clone turned up once. The chain recombines TRBV6-5 with TRBJ2-5, with a possible D match to TRBD1 (6 bases). Germline assignment: CDR1 MNHEY and CDR2 SVGAGI. V gave up 9 bases and J gave up 0 bases, with 11 bases separating them. The CDR3 sequence is 13 residues long. The CDR3 DNA is TGTGCCAGTAGTACAGGGCACCAAGAGACCCAGTACTTC. Translated: CASSTGHQETQYF.

The chain carries TRBV30 and TRBJ1-1; D remains unclear. The CDR3 totals 11 residues. V was cut by 5 bases and J by 3 bases, with 7 bases left in between. Germline CDR1 reads GTSNPN; CDR2 reads SVGIG (reference sequence). Written as DNA, the CDR3 is TGTGCCTGGGGCTCGGACACTGAAGCTTTCTTT. It yields the protein CAWGSDTEAFF.

The chain joins TRBV27 to TRBJ2-1, with 11 nucleotides matching TRBD2. With 2 bases clipped from V and 6 bases from J, the junction kept 3 bases outside the gene matches. CDR1 MNHEY and CDR2 SMNVEV come from the germline V gene (reference sequence). The CDR3 contains 15 residues. This chain's CDR3 is CASSLLSGGANEQFF. CDR3 sequence (DNA): TGTGCCAGCAGTTTACTTAGCGGGGGGGCCAATGAGCAGTTCTTC.

The chain recombines TRBV7-6 with TRBJ2-2; weak D call: TRBD1 (6 bases). The germline V gene has CDR1 SGHVS and CDR2 FNYEAQ. The CDR3 contains 15 residues. V lost 5 bases and J 3 bases, leaving 13 bases between the germline ends. CDR3 DNA sequence: TGTGCCAGCAGCCCAGTTCCAGGGGACACCGGGGAGCTGTTTTTT. It yields the protein CASSPVPGDTGELFF.

The chain links TRBV19 to TRBJ1-5; D is uncertain. Trimming pared 3 bases from V and 2 bases from J, leaving 8 bases between. The CDR3 runs 14 residues. Germline values: CDR1 LNHDA, CDR2 SQIVND (reference sequence). The CDR3 nucleotides read TGTGCCAGTAGTATTAAGCGGGGCAATCAGCCCCAGCATTTT. This gives the protein CASSIKRGNQPQHF.

The chain carries TRBV19 and TRBJ2-1, with 10 bases that match TRBD2. CDR1 and CDR2 (germline): LNHDA, SQIVND (reference sequence). The V gene end was trimmed by 5 bases and the J gene end by 4 bases; junction bases not matched to a gene: 5. The CDR3 runs 15 residues. CDR3 loop: CASSFRTSGYNEQFF. The CDR3 nucleotides read TGTGCCAGTAGTTTCCGGACTAGCGGTTACAATGAGCAGTTCTTC.

The chain joins TRBV19 to TRBJ1-5; D is unclear. Looked up from germline, CDR1 is LNHDA and CDR2 is SQIVND (reference sequence). The V end was cut by 9 bases, the J end by 3 bases, with 9 bases between. The CDR3 runs 12 residues. The CDR3 spells CASTENNQPQHF. CDR3 coding DNA: TGTGCCAGCACAGAGAACAATCAGCCCCAGCATTTT.

V is TRBV6-5 and J is TRBJ1-4; D is perhaps TRBD1 (5 bases). Germline-derived CDR1 and CDR2 are MNHEY and SVGAGI. Between the trimmed V and J ends, which lost 8 bases and 10 bases, there was a span of 23 bases. The length of the CDR3 is 15 residues. CDR3 residues: CASFSPGAAGGKLFF. CDR3 sequence (DNA): TGTGCCAGCTTCTCCCCCGGGGCCGCCGGGGGAAAACTGTTTTTT.

CDR3 DNA sequence: TGTGCCAGCAGCTTAGAGATAGGGGACGAGCAGTACTTC. Its protein is CASSLEIGDEQYF. V is TRBV7-2 and J is TRBJ2-7, with TRBD1 as a possible D gene (5 bases). The V end was cut by 1 base, the J end by 5 bases, with 9 bases between. Germline loops: CDR1 SGHTA, CDR2 FQGNSA. The CDR3 is made up of 13 amino acids.

The rearrangement links TRBV7-8 to TRBJ1-4; D call uncertain. V lost 5 bases and J lost 4, with 14 bases in between. This CDR3 contains 15 residues. The germline CDR1 and CDR2 sequences are SGHVS and FQNEAQ. Written as DNA, the CDR3 is TGTGCCAGCAGCCTTCGTGAAGGAGTTAATGAAAAACTGTTTTTT. It codes for CASSLREGVNEKLFF.